This TCR beta chain was retrieved from a study of T cell clonality in common variable immunodeficiency. Study-level findings and limits: Reportedly, TCR beta sequences from common variable immunodeficiency showed fewer deletions and N-nucleotide insertions. Repertoire-complication correlations in CVID were limited by patient heterogeneity. CVID subjects showed higher TCRbeta clonality than healthy controls. Fewer TCRbeta clones were shared among CVID subjects than controls.

This clone was seen ten or more times. Antigen: not known. The read is 3 residues too short to cover the CDR3 end, so that end is filled in from the germline J gene. Clones were sequenced by immunoSEQ multiplex PCR, and TCRdb holds only the in-frame ones, with some missing. Singletons are absent from the sample, which has approximately 20,000 clones. Trimming removed 4 bases from V and 3 bases from J, with 12 bases in between. CDR1 is SNHLY and CDR2 is FYNNEI in the germline V gene. This CDR3 spans 15 amino acids. The source material was peripheral blood mononuclear cells. This rearrangement joins TRBV2 to TRBJ2-2; perhaps TRBD2 as D (6 bases). This sequence originates from a human donor with common variable immunodeficiency. The CDR3 is CASSGAGGHTGELFF. The CDR3 DNA, read in part, is TGTGCCAGCAGTGGGGCTGGAGGGCACACCGGGGAG.